These T cell receptor beta chains were read from a single sample in a study of shared clonotypes between healthy human individuals. TCRdb's table, derived via immunoSEQ multiplex PCR, lists solely in-frame clones and lacks some. The table records millions of clones, roughly 91% of them present only once. Sequenced input: naive CD8+ T cells from PBMCs. The receptors come from a man aged 18 to 29 in good health. Some clones in this sample may be carry-over from other donors' samples. The CDR3 runs from the conserved cysteine through the conserved F or W. The D gene is left open where the match is weak. The size entry is marked missing in some rows and otherwise reads once, few, many or a size class.

d_call	v_call	j_call	clone_size	cdr3_aa	cdr3_nt
-	TRBV7-6	TRBJ2-1	-	CASSFGPGTGEFF	-
TRBD1	TRBV29-1	TRBJ2-7	-	CSVETGVGNEQYF	TGCAGCGTTGAGACAGGGGTGGGGAATGAGCAGTACTTC
-	TRBV28	TRBJ2-3	-	CASSHTRTLDTDTQYF	TGTGCCAGCAGTCACACGCGGACCCTGGACACAGATACGCAGTATTTT
-	TRBV19	TRBJ1-1	-	CASSRWGALINTEAFF	TGTGCCAGTAGCAGGTGGGGGGCCCTAATAAACACTGAAGCTTTCTTT
TRBD1	TRBV27	TRBJ1-4	-	CASSPDRGLEKLFF	TGTGCCAGCAGCCCTGACAGGGGGCTTGAAAAACTGTTTTTT
-	TRBV7-9	TRBJ1-4	-	CASSLGATNEKLFF	TGTGCCAGCAGCTTGGGAGCAACTAATGAAAAACTGTTTTTT
-	TRBV27	TRBJ2-7	-	CASSLGSGGGSYEQYF	TGTGCCAGCAGTTTAGGATCAGGAGGGGGGTCCTACGAGCAGTACTTC
-	TRBV2	TRBJ1-3	-	CASSINRDGRNTIYF	TGTGCCAGCAGCATTAACAGGGACGGGCGAAACACCATATATTTT
-	TRBV27	TRBJ1-4	-	CASRRVVEGSEKLFF	TGTGCCAGCAGGAGGGTAGTAGAAGGGTCGGAAAAACTGTTTTTT
-	TRBV14	TRBJ2-2	-	CASSQGQPRRLVELFF	TGTGCCAGCAGCCAAGGACAACCTCGAAGGTTGGTGGAGCTGTTTTTT
-	TRBV30	TRBJ1-1	-	CAWLLFGGEAFF	TGTGCCTGGCTTTTGTTTGGGGGTGAAGCTTTCTTT
-	TRBV28	TRBJ1-2	-	CASQTTDAPYGYTF	TGTGCCAGCCAAACCACGGACGCTCCCTATGGCTACACCTTC
TRBD1	TRBV5-6	TRBJ2-7	-	CASSFRDRGSYEQYF	TGTGCCAGCAGCTTCCGGGACAGGGGCTCCTACGAGCAGTACTTC
-	TRBV6-6	TRBJ2-7	-	CASRRGWSSYEQYF	TGTGCCAGCAGGCGTGGGTGGAGCTCCTACGAGCAGTACTTC
-	TRBV19	TRBJ2-3	once	CASSIGVVLTDTQYF	TGTGCCAGTAGTATCGGGGTCGTCCTCACAGATACGCAGTATTTT
-	TRBV19	TRBJ2-7	-	CASSARFEGKACEQYF	TGTGCCAGTAGCGCCCGGTTTGAGGGAAAAGCATGCGAGCAGTACTTC
-	TRBV5-1	TRBJ2-3	-	CASRTRVSTDTQYF	TGCGCCAGCAGAACGAGGGTTAGCACAGATACGCAGTATTTT
-	TRBV9	TRBJ1-2	-	CASSVTGDYGYTF	TGTGCCAGCAGCGTCACAGGAGACTATGGCTACACCTTC
TRBD2	TRBV19	TRBJ2-1	-	CASSIMGLAGNNEQFF	TGTGCCAGTAGTATAATGGGACTAGCAGGAAACAATGAGCAGTTCTTC
-	TRBV27	TRBJ2-7	-	CASSSRVLYEQYF	TGTGCCAGCAGTTCCAGGGTCCTATACGAGCAGTACTTC
-	TRBV5-6	TRBJ2-7	-	CASSRNRVGTYEQYF	TGTGCCAGCAGCCGCAACAGGGTGGGAACCTACGAGCAGTACTTC
TRBD2	TRBV29-1	TRBJ2-1	-	CSVGGLAGFSYNEQFF	TGCAGCGTGGGGGGGCTAGCGGGATTCTCCTACAATGAGCAGTTCTTC
TRBD2	TRBV19	TRBJ2-5	-	CASSLQAPGLAGETQYF	TGTGCCAGTAGCCTGCAGGCCCCGGGACTAGCGGGAGAGACCCAGTACTTC
-	TRBV27	TRBJ1-2	once	CASSSQDQTTSNYGYTF	TGTGCCAGCAGTTCCCAGGACCAGACAACGTCGAACTATGGCTACACCTTC
TRBD1	TRBV28	TRBJ1-3	-	CASSLWTGAGNTIYF	TGTGCCAGCAGTTTATGGACAGGGGCTGGAAACACCATATATTTT
TRBD1	TRBV6-1	TRBJ1-5	-	CASSEIRGQGSQPQHF	TGTGCCAGCAGTGAAATTCGGGGACAGGGGTCTCAGCCCCAGCATTTT
-	TRBV7-9	TRBJ1-1	-	CASSFGLEAFF	TGTGCCAGCAGCTTTGGCCTTGAAGCTTTCTTT
-	TRBV25-1	TRBJ1-2	-	CASQGKSNYGYTF	TGTGCCAGCCAGGGTAAATCAAACTATGGCTACACCTTC
-	TRBV7-6	TRBJ2-1	-	CASSLLLTGYNEQFF	TGTGCCAGCAGCTTGCTCCTGACAGGCTACAATGAGCAGTTCTTC
TRBD2	TRBV5-1	TRBJ2-3	-	CASSLGVLAASTDTQYF	TGCGCCAGCAGCTTGGGGGTCCTAGCGGCTAGCACAGATACGCAGTATTTT
-	TRBV10-2	TRBJ2-7	-	CASSEDRAYEQYF	TGCGCCAGCAGTGAGGACAGAGCCTACGAGCAGTACTTC
-	TRBV13	TRBJ2-2	-	CASSLGHENTGELFF	TGTGCCAGCAGCTTAGGACATGAGAACACCGGGGAGCTGTTTTTT
-	TRBV6-5	TRBJ2-1	-	CASSYSNSKEAQFF	TGTGCCAGCAGTTACTCCAATTCTAAGGAAGCCCAGTTCTTC
-	TRBV19	TRBJ1-5	-	CASRHLRQPQHF	TGTGCCAGTAGACACCTAAGACAGCCCCAGCATTTT
TRBD1	TRBV27	TRBJ2-7	-	CASSQQRDRPYEQYF	TGTGCCAGCAGTCAACAAAGGGACAGACCATACGAGCAGTACTTC
-	TRBV6-1	TRBJ2-7	-	CASSEPVGQGGYHEQYF	TGTGCCAGCAGTGAACCGGTTGGACAGGGAGGGTACCACGAGCAGTACTTC
-	TRBV19	TRBJ2-5	-	CASAGPFGLPDVETQYF	TGTGCCAGCGCCGGCCCCTTCGGACTGCCGGATGTGGAGACCCAGTACTTC
TRBD2	TRBV4-1	TRBJ2-5	-	CASSWGLAGGPWETQYF	TGCGCCAGCAGCTGGGGGCTAGCGGGAGGGCCCTGGGAGACCCAGTACTTC
TRBD2	TRBV30	TRBJ2-7	-	CAWSLGLAVGYEQYF	TGTGCCTGGAGCCTAGGACTAGCGGTGGGCTACGAGCAGTACTTC
TRBD2	TRBV4-1	TRBJ2-1	-	CASSYRRSGRAGSEQFF	TGCGCCAGCAGCTACAGGCGATCCGGGAGGGCCGGGAGTGAGCAGTTCTTC
TRBD1	TRBV9	TRBJ2-7	-	CASSVAPGTGNYEQYF	TGTGCCAGCAGCGTAGCTCCCGGGACAGGAAACTACGAGCAGTACTTC
-	TRBV28	TRBJ1-3	-	CASSYRASGNTIYF	TGTGCCAGCAGTTATCGTGCCTCTGGAAACACCATATATTTT
-	TRBV4-1	TRBJ1-2	-	CASSQDYRGNYGYTF	TGCGCCAGCAGCCAAGATTATCGGGGTAACTATGGCTACACCTTC
-	TRBV7-9	TRBJ1-5	-	CASSKSNQPQHF	TGTGCCAGCAGCAAAAGCAATCAGCCCCAGCATTTT
-	TRBV27	TRBJ2-1	-	CASSFVAALWANEQFF	TGTGCCAGCAGTTTTGTTGCGGCCCTATGGGCCAATGAGCAGTTCTTC
TRBD1	TRBV27	TRBJ1-5	-	CASSPTTGFNGNQPQHF	TGTGCCAGCAGTCCGACGACAGGGTTCAATGGCAATCAGCCCCAGCATTTT
TRBD1	TRBV2	TRBJ2-7	-	CAIRDRDYEQYF	TGTGCCATCCGGGACAGGGACTACGAGCAGTACTTC
-	TRBV7-2	TRBJ2-7	-	CASSPREVPYEQYF	TGTGCCAGCAGCCCCAGGGAGGTTCCCTACGAGCAGTACTTC
TRBD2	TRBV5-1	TRBJ2-5	-	CASSLGAQEREGRETQYF	TGCGCCAGCAGCTTGGGGGCCCAGGAACGGGAGGGCCGAGAGACCCAGTACTTC
TRBD2	TRBV7-2	TRBJ2-1	-	CASSFHGLAGGPSYNEQFF	TGTGCCAGCAGCTTCCACGGACTAGCGGGAGGGCCCTCCTACAATGAGCAGTTCTTC
-	TRBV7-9	TRBJ2-5	-	CASSLARGPYQETQYF	TGTGCCAGCAGCTTAGCTCGGGGACCGTACCAAGAGACCCAGTACTTC
-	TRBV9	TRBJ1-2	-	CASSHPSGLANYGYTF	TGTGCCAGCAGCCACCCATCGGGGTTAGCTAACTATGGCTACACCTTC
TRBD1	TRBV9	TRBJ2-2	-	CASSADRGTGELFF	TGTGCCAGCAGCGCGGACAGGGGGACCGGGGAGCTGTTTTTT
-	TRBV28	TRBJ1-5	-	CASSFFGGGNQPQHF	TGTGCCAGCAGTTTCTTTGGGGGGGGGAATCAGCCCCAGCATTTT
TRBD1	TRBV29-1	TRBJ1-3	once	CSVEGGQRPGNTIYF	TGCAGCGTTGAAGGGGGACAGAGGCCCGGAAACACCATATATTTT